The present TCR beta chain was sequenced within a study of control samples from healthy donors and cancer patients. The method was immunoSEQ multiplex PCR; TCRdb's version includes in-frame clones alone and lacks a portion of them. This sample has some 70,000 clones, with 83% found just once. The length of the CDR3 is 16 residues. J was trimmed by 7 bases and V by 0 bases; bases with no gene match: 5. Per germline, CDR1 SNHLY and CDR2 FYNNEI. Input material: blood. V gene TRBV2 combines with J gene TRBJ2-1, with 11 nucleotides matching TRBD2. The origin of this receptor is a man aged 55 to 69 in good health. DNA of the CDR3: TGTGCCAGCAGTGAAGCGGGTCTAGCGGGGGGAAATGAGCAGTTCTTC. It yields the protein CASSEAGLAGGNEQFF.